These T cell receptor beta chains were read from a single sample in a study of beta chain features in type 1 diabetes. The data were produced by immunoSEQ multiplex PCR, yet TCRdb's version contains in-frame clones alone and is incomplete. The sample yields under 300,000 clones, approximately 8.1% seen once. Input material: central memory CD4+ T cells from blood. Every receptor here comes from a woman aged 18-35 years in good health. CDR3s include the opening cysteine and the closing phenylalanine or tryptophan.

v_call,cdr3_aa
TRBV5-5,CASTGTYNEQFF
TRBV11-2,CASSPNRETQYF
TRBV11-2,CASSPEVAANEKLFF
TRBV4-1,CASSQAEREGPYEQYF
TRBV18,CASSLATSGANVLTF
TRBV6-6,CASSPPGTANQPQHF
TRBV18,CASSPTVGGGETQYF
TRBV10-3,CAISEAGGSYEQYF
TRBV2,CASSYNDRGPNSPLHF
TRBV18,CASSPGQRVYEQYF
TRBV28,CASSLWGSVGQGAQYF
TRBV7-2,CASSSRQGANEKLFF
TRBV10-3,CAIKTGTGEETQYF
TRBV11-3,CASSETGNTEAFF
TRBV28,CASSLPNHPGAGGRRAFF
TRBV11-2,CASSLNRLGISSTDTQYF
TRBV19,CASIDRGPNTEAFF
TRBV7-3,CASSRGTEETQYF
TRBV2,CASSRDRDEKLFF
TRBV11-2,CASSSGQATYNEQFF
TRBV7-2,CASSYRTANTGELFF
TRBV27,CASSPKRDVPFGYTF
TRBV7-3,CASSLNSANEQFF
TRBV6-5,CASKRGFGELFF